A single T cell receptor (beta chain) is shown here with its context. This sample was included in a study of OX40 agonist ivuxolimab in advanced cancers. Study context: The patients received ivuxolimab by intravenous route every 2 weeks at 0.01 to 10 mg/kg.

This CDR3 has 15 amino acids. The V gene end was trimmed by 1 base and the J gene end by 6 bases; junction bases not matched to a gene: 5. CDR1 is SGHAT and CDR2 is FQDESV in the germline V gene (reference sequence). Using immunoSEQ multiplex PCR, the repertoire was profiled, and TCRdb retains in-frame clones only, with some absent. The sample has over 80,000 clones, under 90% seen once. The source was CD4+ or CD8+ T cells sorted from blood, collected in a trial of the OX40 agonist ivuxolimab. This TCR was recovered from an adult with an advanced solid tumor such as melanoma, head and neck, liver or kidney cancer. This chain uses TRBV11-1 with TRBJ2-1, with 8 bases matching TRBD2. The CDR3 nucleotides are TGTGCCAGCAGCTTAGGCGGGGGGCGATCCAATGAGCAGTTCTTC. Encoded protein: CASSLGGGRSNEQFF.